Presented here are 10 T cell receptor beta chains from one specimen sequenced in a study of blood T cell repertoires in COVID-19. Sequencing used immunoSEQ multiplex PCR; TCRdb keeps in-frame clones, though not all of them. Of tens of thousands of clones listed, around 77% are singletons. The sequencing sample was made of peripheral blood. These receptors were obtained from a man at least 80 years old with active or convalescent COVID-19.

The CDR3 nucleotides read TGTGCCAGCTCGGGACTAGCGGGATCCCCAGATACGCAGTATTTT. It specifies CASSGLAGSPDTQYF. V usage is TRBV2 and J usage is TRBJ2-3; 13 bases agree with TRBD2. V lost 8 bases to trimming and J lost 4 bases; unmatched junction nucleotides: 6. The CDR3 consists of 15 residues. The germline V gene has CDR1 SNHLY and CDR2 FYNNEI.

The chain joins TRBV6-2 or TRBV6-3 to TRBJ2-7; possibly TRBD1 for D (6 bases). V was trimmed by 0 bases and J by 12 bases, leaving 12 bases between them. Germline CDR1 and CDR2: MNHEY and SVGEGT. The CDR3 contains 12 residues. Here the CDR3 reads CASSYSPGAGYF. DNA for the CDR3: TGTGCCAGCAGTTACTCCCCAGGGGCCGGGTACTTC.

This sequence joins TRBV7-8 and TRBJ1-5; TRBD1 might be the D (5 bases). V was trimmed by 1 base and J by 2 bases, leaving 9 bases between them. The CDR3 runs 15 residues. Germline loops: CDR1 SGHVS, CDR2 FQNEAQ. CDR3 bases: TGTGCCAGCAGCTTAGGGGCAGGGCGCAATCAGCCCCAGCATTTT. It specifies CASSLGAGRNQPQHF.

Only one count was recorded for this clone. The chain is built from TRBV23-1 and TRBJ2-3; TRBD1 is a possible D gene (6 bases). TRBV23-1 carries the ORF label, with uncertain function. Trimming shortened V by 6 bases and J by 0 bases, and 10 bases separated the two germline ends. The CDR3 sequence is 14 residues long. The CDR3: CASSWDNSTDTQYF. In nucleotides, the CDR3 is TGCGCCAGCAGCTGGGACAATAGCACAGATACGCAGTATTTT.

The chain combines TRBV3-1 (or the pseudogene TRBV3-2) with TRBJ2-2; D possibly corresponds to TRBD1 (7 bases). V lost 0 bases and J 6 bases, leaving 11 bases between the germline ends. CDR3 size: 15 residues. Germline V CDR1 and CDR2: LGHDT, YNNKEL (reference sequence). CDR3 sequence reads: CASSQDAGTAGELFF. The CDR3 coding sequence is TGTGCCAGCAGCCAAGATGCGGGGACAGCCGGGGAGCTGTTTTTT.

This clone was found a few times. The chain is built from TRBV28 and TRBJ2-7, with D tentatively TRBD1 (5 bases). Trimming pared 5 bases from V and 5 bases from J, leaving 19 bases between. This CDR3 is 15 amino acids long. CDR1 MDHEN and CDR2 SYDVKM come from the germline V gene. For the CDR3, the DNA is TGTGCCAGCAGTAATCCTTTCCAGGGTCCCCACGAGCAGTACTTC. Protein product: CASSNPFQGPHEQYF.

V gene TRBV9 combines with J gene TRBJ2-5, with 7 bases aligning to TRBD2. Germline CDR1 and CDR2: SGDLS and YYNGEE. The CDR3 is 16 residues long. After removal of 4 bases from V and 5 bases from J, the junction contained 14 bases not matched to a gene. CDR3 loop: CASSPLSGGRAETQYF. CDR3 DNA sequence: TGTGCCAGCAGCCCTCTATCGGGGGGACGCGCGGAGACCCAGTACTTC.

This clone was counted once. CDR3 residues: CSGDRGKTQYF. The CDR3 coding sequence is TGCAGCGGGGACAGGGGTAAGACCCAGTACTTC. The chain links TRBV29-1 to TRBJ2-5; 10 positions match TRBD1. The CDR3 extends over 11 amino acids. The V and J ends lost 7 bases and 6 bases, in that order; junction bases with no gene match: 2. CDR1 is SQVTM and CDR2 is ANQGSEA in the germline V gene.

The CDR3 here is CASTLGGDTGELFF. For the CDR3, the DNA is TGTGCCAGCACTTTAGGGGGGGACACCGGGGAGCTGTTTTTT. J is TRBJ2-2 and V is TRBV5-8, with a possible D match to TRBD2 (7 bases). Trimming shortened V by 6 bases and J by 3 bases, and 12 bases separated the two germline ends. Germline V gene sequence: CDR1 SGHTS, CDR2 YDEGEE. The CDR3 length is 14 residues.

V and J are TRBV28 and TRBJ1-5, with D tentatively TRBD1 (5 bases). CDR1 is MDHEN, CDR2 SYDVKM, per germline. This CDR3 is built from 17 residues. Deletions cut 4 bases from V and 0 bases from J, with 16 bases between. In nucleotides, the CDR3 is TGTGCCAGCAGTTCGGGGGGTCTCCACTATAGCAATCAGCCCCAGCATTTT. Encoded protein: CASSSGGLHYSNQPQHF.